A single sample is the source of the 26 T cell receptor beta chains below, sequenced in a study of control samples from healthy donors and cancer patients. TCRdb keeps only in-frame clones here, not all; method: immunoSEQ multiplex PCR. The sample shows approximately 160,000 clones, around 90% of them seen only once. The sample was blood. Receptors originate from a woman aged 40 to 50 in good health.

CDR3 amino acids: CATRGGQKGDQPQHF. In DNA form, the CDR3 reads TGTGCCACCCGGGGGGGGCAGAAAGGGGATCAGCCCCAGCATTTT. The chain couples TRBV19 to TRBJ1-5; D is possibly TRBD1 (6 bases). CDR3 size: 15 residues. The germline V gene encodes CDR1 LNHDA and CDR2 SQIVND (reference sequence). V lost 10 bases and J 5 bases, leaving 21 bases between the germline ends. Drawing the rest from reference TRBV19 and TRBJ1-5, the complete variable domain is DGGITQSPKYLFRKEGQNVTLSCEQNLNHDAMYWYRQDPGQGLRLIYYSQIVNDFQKGDIAEGYSVSREKKESFPLTVTSAQKNPTAFYLCATRGGQKGDQPQHFGDGTRLSIL.

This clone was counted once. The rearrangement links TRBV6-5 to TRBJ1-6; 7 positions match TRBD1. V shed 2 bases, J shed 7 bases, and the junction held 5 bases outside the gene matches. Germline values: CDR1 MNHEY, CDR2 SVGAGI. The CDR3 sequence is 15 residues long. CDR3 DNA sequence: TGTGCCAGCAGTTACGCCGACAGGGCCAATTCACCCCTCCACTTT. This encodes CASSYADRANSPLHF.

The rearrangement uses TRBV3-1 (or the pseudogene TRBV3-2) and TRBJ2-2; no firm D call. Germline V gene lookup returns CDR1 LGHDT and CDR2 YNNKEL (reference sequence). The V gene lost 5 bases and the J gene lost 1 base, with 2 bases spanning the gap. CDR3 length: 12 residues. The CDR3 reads CASSRNTGELFF. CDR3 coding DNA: TGTGCCAGCAGCAGGAACACCGGGGAGCTGTTTTTT.

The CDR3 sequence is CASSQGGNTEAFF. The CDR3 coding sequence is TGTGCCAGCTCCCAGGGGGGGAACACTGAAGCTTTCTTT. The chain has TRBV12-3 or TRBV12-4 and TRBJ1-1; TRBD1 aligns across 7 bases. The CDR3 spans 13 residues. V was clipped by 8 bases and J by 1 base; unmatched bases: 4.

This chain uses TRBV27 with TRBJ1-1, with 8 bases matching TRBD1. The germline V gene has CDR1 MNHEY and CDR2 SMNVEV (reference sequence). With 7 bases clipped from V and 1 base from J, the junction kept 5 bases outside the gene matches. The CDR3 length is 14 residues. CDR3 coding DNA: TGTGCCAGCAAAATTGACAGGGGGAACACTGAAGCTTTCTTT. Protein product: CASKIDRGNTEAFF.

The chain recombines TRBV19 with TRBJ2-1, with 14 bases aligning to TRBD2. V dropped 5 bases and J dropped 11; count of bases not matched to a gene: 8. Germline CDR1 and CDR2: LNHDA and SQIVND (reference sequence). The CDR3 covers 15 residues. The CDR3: CASSVNGLAGGKQFF. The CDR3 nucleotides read TGTGCCAGTAGTGTCAACGGACTAGCGGGGGGCAAGCAGTTCTTC.

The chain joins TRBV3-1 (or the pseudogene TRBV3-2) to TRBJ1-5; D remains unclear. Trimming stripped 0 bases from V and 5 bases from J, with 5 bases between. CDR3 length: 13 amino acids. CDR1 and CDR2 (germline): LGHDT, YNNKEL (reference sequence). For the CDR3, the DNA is TGTGCCAGCAGCCAAGATGGGGATCAGCCCCAGCATTTT. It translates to CASSQDGDQPQHF.

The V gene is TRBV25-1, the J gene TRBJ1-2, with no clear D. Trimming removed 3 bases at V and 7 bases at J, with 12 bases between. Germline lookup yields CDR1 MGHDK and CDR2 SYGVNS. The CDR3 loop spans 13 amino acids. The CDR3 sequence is CASSDLLGSGYTF. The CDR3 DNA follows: TGTGCCAGCAGTGACCTTTTGGGGTCTGGCTACACCTTC.

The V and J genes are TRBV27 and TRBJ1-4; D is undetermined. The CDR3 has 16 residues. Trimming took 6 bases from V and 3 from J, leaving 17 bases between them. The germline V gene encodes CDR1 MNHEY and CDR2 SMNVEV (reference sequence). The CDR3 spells CASSRNGQRSNEKLFF. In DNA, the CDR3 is TGTGCCAGCAGCCGAAACGGCCAGCGATCTAATGAAAAACTGTTTTTT.

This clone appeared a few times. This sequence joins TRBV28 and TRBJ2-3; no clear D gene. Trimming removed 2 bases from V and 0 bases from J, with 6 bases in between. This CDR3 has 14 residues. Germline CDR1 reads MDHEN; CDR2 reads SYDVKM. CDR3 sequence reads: CASSLDTSTDTQYF. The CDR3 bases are TGTGCCAGCAGTTTAGACACAAGCACAGATACGCAGTATTTT.

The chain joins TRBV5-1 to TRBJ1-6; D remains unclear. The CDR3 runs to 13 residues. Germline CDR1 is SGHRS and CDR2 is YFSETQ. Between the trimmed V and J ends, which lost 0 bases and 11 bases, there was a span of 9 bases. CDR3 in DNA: TGCGCCAGCAGCTTGGGTCAGTTTCCACCCCTCCACTTT. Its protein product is CASSLGQFPPLHF.

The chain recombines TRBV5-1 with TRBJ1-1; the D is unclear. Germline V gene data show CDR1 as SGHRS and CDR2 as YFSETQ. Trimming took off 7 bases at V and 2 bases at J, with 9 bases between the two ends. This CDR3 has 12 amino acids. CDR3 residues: CASGLQNTEAFF. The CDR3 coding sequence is TGCGCCAGCGGACTACAAAACACTGAAGCTTTCTTT.

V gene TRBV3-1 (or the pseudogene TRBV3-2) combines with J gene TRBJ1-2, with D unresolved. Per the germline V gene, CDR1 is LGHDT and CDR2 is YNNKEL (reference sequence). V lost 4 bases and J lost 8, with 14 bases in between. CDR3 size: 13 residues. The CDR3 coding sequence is TGTGCCAGCAGCCTAGAGAGGACGCGGGGCTACACCTTC. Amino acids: CASSLERTRGYTF.

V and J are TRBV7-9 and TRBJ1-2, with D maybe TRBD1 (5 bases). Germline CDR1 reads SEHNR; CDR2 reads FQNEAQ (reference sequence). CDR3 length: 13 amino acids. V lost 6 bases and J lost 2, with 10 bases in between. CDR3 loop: CASRPDRNYGYTF. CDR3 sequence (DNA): TGTGCCAGCAGGCCCGACAGAAACTATGGCTACACCTTC.

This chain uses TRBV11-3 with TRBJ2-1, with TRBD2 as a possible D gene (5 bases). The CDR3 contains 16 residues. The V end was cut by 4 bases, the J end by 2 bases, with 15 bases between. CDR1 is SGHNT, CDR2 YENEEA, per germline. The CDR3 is CASSSQTRPPYNEQFF. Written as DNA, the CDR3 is TGTGCCAGCAGCTCCCAAACTAGGCCCCCCTACAATGAGCAGTTCTTC.

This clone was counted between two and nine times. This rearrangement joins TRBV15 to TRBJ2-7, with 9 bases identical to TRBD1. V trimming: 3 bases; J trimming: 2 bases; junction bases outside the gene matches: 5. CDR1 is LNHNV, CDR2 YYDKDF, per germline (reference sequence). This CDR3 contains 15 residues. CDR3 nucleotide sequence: TGTGCCACCAGCAGGGGACAGGGACGAACCTACGAGCAGTACTTC. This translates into CATSRGQGRTYEQYF.

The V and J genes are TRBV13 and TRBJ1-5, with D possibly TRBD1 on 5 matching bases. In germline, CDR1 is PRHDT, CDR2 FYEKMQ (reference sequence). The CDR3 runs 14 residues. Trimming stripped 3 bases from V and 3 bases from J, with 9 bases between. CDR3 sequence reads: CASSLGQINQPQHF. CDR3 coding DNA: TGTGCCAGCAGCTTGGGGCAGATCAATCAGCCCCAGCATTTT.

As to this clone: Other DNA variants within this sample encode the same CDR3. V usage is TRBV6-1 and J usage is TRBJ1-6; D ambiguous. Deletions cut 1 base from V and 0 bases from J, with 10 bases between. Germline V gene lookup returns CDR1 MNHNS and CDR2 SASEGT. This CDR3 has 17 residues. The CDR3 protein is CASSEEGYSSYNSPLHF. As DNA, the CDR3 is TGTGCCAGCAGTGAAGAGGGTTATAGCTCCTATAATTCACCCCTCCACTTT.

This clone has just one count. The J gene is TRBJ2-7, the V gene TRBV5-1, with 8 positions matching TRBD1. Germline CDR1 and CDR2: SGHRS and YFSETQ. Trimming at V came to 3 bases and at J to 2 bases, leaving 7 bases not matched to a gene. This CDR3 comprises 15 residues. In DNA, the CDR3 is TGCGCCAGCAGCTACTGGACAGGGAATCCCTACGAGCAGTACTTC. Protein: CASSYWTGNPYEQYF.

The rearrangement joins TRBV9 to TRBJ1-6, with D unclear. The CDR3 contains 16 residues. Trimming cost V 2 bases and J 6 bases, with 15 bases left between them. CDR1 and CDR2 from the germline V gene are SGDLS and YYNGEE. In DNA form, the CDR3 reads TGTGCCAGCAGCGTCCGACCCAATGTGGTTAATTCACCCCTCCACTTT. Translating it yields CASSVRPNVVNSPLHF.

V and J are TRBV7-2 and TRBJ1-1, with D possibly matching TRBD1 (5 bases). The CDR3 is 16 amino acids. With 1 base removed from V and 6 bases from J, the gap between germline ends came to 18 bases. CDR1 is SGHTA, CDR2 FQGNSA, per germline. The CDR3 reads CASSLDGGLVDPEAFF. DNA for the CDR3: TGTGCCAGCAGCTTAGACGGGGGACTGGTCGACCCTGAAGCTTTCTTT.

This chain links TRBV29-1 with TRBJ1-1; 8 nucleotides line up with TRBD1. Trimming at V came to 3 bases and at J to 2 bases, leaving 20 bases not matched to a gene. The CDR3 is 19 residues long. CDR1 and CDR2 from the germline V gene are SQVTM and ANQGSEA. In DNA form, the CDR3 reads TGCAGCGTTGAGGGCAGCGCAGCAGGGGGCGCAGGGCCAAACACTGAAGCTTTCTTT. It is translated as CSVEGSAAGGAGPNTEAFF.

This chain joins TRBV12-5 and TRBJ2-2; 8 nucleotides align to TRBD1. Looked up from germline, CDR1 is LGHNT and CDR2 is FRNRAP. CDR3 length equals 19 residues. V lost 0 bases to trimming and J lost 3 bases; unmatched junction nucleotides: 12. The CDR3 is CASGLVGKLTGEDTGELFF. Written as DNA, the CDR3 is TGTGCTAGTGGTTTGGTGGGGAAATTGACAGGGGAGGACACCGGGGAGCTGTTTTTT.

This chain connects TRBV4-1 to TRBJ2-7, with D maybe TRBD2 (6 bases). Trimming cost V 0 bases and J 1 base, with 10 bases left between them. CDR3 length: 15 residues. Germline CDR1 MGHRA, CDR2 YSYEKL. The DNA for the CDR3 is TGCGCCAGCAGCCAAGATTGGAGGGGATCCTACGAGCAGTACTTC. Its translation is CASSQDWRGSYEQYF.

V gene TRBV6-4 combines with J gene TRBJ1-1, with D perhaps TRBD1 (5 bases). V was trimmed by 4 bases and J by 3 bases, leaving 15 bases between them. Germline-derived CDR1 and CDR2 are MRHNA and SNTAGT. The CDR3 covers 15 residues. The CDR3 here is CASSGGSILDTEAFF. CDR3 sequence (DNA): TGTGCCAGCAGTGGGGGGAGTATTCTGGACACTGAAGCTTTCTTT.

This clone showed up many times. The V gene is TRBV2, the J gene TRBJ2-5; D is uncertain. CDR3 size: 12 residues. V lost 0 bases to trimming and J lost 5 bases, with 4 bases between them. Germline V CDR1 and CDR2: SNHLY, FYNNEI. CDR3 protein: CASSEAGETQYF. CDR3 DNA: TGTGCCAGCAGTGAAGCGGGGGAGACCCAGTACTTC.